This note documents a single TCR beta chain sequence. In Seattle, patients joined the study during active infection and were tracked longitudinally. This entry belongs to a study of blood T cell repertoires in COVID-19. The overall study: Acute-phase and convalescent COVID-19 samples originated in the United States, Italy and Spain. PBMCs, B-cell-depleted T cells, or T cells were the source of the cDNA or gDNA that made up the material.

Per the original methods: From reference gene primer amplification, estimates of nucleated cell counts were derived. The protocol was immunoSEQ multiplex PCR, while the TCRdb copy is restricted to in-frame clones and leaves out a portion. The D gene and trimming were derived from the DNA, and the V and J assignments and clone size from that table. The profile covers approximately 330,000 clones, with around 91% appearing a single time and around 0.98% taken by the ten largest. The CDR3 runs 14 residues. Germline V gene sequence: CDR1 KGHSH, CDR2 LQKENI. Germline trimming cut 2 bases from V and 6 bases from J; bases unmatched to any gene: 4.

Material for sequencing was peripheral blood. This TCR was sampled from a woman in her 40s with COVID-19, enrolled during active disease. This chain joins TRBV18 and TRBJ2-4, with TRBD1 matching over 7 bases. The CDR3 coding sequence is TGTGCCAGCTCACCAGCCGGACAGGTAAACATTCAGTACTTC. This encodes CASSPAGQVNIQYF. Variable domain in full (rest from reference TRBV18 and TRBJ2-4): NAGVMQNPRHLVRRRGQEARLRCSPMKGHSHVYWYRQLPEEGLKFMVYLQKENIIDESGMPKERFSAEFPKEGPSILRIQQVVRGDSAAYFCASSPAGQVNIQYFGAGTRLSVL.